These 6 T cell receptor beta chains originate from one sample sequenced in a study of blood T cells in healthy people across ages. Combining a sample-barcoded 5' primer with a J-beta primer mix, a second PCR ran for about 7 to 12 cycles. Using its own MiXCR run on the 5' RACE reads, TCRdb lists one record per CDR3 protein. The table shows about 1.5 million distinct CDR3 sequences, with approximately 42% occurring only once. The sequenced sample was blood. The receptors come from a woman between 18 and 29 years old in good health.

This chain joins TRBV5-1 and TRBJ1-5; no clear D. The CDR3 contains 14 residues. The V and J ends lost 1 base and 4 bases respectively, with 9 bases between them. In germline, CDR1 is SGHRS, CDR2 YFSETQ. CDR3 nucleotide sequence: TGCGCCAGCAGCTTGAGGGCCGAAAATCAGCCCCAGCATTTT. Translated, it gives CASSLRAENQPQHF.

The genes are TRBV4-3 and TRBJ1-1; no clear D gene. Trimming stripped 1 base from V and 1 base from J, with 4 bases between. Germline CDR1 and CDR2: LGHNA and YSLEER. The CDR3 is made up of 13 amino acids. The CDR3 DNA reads TGCGCCAGCAGCCAAGTCTCGAACACTGAAGCTTTCTTT. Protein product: CASSQVSNTEAFF.

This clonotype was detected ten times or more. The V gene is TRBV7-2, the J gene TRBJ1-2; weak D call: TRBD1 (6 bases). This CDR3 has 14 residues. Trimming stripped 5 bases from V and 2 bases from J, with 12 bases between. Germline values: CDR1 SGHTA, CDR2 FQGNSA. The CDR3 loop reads CASSPDTGNYGYTF. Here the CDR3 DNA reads TGTGCCAGCAGCCCTGATACAGGGAACTATGGCTACACCTTC. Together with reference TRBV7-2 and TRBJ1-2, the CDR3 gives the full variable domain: GAGVSQSPSNKVTEKGKDVELRCDPISGHTALYWYRQSLGQGLEFLIYFQGNSAPDKSGLPSDRFSAERTGGSVSTLTIQRTQQEDSAVYLCASSPDTGNYGYTFGSGTRLTVV.

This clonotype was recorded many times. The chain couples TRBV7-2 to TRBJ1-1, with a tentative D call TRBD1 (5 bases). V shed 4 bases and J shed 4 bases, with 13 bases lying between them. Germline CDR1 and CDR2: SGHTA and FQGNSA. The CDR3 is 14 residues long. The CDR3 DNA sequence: TGTGCCAGCAGCTCGCGACGGGGGGGCACTGAAGCTTTCTTT. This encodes CASSSRRGGTEAFF.

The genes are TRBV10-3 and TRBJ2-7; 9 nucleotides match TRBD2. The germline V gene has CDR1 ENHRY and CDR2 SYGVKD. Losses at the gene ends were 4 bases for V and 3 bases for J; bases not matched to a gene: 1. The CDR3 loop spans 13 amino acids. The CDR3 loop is CAISVLAGYEQYF. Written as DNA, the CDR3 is TGTGCCATCAGTGTACTAGCGGGCTACGAGCAGTACTTC.

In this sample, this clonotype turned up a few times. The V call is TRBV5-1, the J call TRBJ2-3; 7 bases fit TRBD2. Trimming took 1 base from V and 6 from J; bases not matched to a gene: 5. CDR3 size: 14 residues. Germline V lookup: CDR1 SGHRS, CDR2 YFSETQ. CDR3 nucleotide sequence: TGCGCCAGCAGCTTGCCGGGGGGATCGGATACGCAGTATTTT. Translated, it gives CASSLPGGSDTQYF.